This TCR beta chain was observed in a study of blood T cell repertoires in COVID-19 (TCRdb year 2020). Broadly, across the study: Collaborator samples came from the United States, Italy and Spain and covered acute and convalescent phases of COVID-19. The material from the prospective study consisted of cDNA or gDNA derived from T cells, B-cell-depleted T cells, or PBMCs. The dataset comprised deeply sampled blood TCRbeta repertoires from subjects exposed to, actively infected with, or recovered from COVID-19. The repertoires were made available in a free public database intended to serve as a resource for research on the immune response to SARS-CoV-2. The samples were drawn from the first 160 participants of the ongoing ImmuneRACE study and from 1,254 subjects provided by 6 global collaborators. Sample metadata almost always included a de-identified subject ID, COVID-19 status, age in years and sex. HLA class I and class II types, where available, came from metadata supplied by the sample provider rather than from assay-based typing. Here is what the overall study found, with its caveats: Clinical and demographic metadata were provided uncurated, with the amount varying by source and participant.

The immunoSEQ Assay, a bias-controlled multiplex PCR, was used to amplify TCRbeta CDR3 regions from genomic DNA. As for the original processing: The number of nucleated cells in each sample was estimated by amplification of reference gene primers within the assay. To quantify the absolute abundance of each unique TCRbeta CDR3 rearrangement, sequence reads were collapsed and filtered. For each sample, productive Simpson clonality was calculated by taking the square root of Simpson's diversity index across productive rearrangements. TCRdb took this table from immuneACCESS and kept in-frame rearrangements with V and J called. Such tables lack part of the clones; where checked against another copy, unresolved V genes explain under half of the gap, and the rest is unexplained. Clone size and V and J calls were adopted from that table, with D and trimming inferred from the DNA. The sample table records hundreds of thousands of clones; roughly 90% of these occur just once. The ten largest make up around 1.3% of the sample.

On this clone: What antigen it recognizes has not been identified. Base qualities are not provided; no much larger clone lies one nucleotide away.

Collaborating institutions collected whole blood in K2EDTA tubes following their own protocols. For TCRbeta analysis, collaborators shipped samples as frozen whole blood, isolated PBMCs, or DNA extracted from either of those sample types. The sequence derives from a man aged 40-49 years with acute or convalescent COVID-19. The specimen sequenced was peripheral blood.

DNA sequence: TGTGCCAGCCCTAAGGGACAGGGGGTATACGAGCAGTACTTC. It encodes CASPKGQGVYEQYF. The rearranged segments are TRBV6-5 and TRBJ2-7; 11 nucleotides in the junction match TRBD1. Trimming leaves V shorter by 8 bases and J shorter by 4 bases, with the junction holding 7 bases beyond the gene matches. Counted from cysteine to phenylalanine, this CDR3 has 14 amino acids. The read is trimmed to its CDR3 DNA, 42 bases read in frame from base 1. CDR1 and CDR2 (MNHEY, SVGAGI) derive from the germline V gene.